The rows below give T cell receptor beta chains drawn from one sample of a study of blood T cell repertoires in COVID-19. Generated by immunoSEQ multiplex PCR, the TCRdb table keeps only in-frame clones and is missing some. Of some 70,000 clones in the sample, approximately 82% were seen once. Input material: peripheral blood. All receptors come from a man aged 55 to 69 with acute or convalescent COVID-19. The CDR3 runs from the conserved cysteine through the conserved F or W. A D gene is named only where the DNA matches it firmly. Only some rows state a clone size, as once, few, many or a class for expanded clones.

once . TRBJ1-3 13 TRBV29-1 TGCAGCGTGGGACTCCTCTCTGGAAACACCATATATTTT CSVGLLSGNTIYF
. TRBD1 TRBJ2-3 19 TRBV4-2 TGTGCCAGCAGCCAAGAGGGACAGGCCGGATGGGGTTTTCCAGATACGCAGTATTTT CASSQEGQAGWGFPDTQYF
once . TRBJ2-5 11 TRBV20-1 TGCAGTGCTCTCCACGGAGAGACCCAGTACTTC CSALHGETQYF
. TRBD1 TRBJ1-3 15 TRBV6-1 TGTGCCAGCAGTGAATCGTCACAGGGGAGAAACACCATATATTTT CASSESSQGRNTIYF
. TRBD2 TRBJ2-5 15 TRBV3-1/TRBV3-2 TGTGCCAGCAGCCAAGATCGAGGGACTAGGGGTTCCCAGTACTTC CASSQDRGTRGSQYF
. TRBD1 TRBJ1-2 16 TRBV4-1 TGCGCCAGCAGCCCGCAGGAGACAGGGATTAACTATGGCTACACCTTC CASSPQETGINYGYTF
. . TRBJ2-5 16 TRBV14 TGTGCCAGCAGCCTAGGTGGGGGGACCCTCCTCGGGACCCAGTACTTC CASSLGGGTLLGTQYF
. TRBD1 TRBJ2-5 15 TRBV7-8 TGTGCCAGCAGCCAGAGGACAGGGCTTTGGGAGACCCAGTACTTC CASSQRTGLWETQYF
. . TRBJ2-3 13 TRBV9 TGTGCCAGCAGCCCGGGGTATGGGGATACGCAGTATTTT CASSPGYGDTQYF
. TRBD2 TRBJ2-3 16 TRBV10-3 TGTGCCATCAGTGAGGGGGGGGGTAGGATTTGGAATACGCAGTATTTT CAISEGGGRIWNTQYF
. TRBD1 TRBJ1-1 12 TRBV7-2 TGTGCCAGCAGCTTAGACAGGGGGGAAGCTTTCTTT CASSLDRGEAFF
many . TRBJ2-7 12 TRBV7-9 TGTGCCAGCAGCTTCAGGTCCTACGAGCAGTACTTC CASSFRSYEQYF
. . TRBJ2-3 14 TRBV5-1 TGCGCCAGCGGCCCTGGGCTAAGCACAGATACGCAGTATTTT CASGPGLSTDTQYF
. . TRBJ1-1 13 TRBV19 TGTGCCAGTACCAGGGGCCTGGACACTGAAGCTTTCTTT CASTRGLDTEAFF
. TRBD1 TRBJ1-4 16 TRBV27 TGTGCCAGCACCCATTATACCGGGACAGGGCAAGAAAAACTGTTTTTT CASTHYTGTGQEKLFF
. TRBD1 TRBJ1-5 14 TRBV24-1 TGTGCCACCAGTGTCGACAGGGACGATCAGCCCCAGCATTTT CATSVDRDDQPQHF